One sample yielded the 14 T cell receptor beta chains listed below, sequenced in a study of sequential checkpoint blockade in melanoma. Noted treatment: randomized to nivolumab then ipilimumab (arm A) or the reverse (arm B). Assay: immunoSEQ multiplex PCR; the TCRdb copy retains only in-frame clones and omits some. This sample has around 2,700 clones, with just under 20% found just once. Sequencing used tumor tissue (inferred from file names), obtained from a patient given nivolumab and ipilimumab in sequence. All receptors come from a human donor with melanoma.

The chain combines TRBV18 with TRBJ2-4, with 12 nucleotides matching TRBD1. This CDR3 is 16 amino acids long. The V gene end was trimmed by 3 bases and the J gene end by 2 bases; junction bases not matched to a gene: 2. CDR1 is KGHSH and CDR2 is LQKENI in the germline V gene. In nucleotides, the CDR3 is TGTGCCAGCTCACCGGGACAGGGGGCGACCAAAAACATTCAGTACTTC. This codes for CASSPGQGATKNIQYF.

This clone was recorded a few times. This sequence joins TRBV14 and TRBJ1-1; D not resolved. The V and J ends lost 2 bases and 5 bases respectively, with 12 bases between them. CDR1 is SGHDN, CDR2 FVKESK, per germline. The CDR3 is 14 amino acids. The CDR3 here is CASSQRLGKTEAFF. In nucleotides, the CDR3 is TGTGCCAGCAGCCAACGTCTAGGGAAGACTGAAGCTTTCTTT.

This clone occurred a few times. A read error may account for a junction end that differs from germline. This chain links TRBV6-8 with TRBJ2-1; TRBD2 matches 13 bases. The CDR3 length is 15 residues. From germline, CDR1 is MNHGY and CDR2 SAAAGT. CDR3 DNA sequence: TGTGCCATCAGTGGGACTAGCGGGGCCGAGGGTGAGCAGTTCTTC. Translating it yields CAISGTSGAEGEQFF.

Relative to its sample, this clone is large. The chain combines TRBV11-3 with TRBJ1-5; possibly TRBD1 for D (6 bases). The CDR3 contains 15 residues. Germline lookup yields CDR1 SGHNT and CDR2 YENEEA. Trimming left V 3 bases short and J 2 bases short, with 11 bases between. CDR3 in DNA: TGTGCCAGCAGCTTGTCACAGGGAGGCAATCAGCCCCAGCATTTT. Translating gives CASSLSQGGNQPQHF.

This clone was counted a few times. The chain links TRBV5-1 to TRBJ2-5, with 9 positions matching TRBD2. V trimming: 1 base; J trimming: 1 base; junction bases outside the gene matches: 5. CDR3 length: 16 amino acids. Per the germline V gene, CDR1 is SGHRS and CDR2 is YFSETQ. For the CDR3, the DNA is TGCGCCAGCAGCTTGTGGCTAGCGGGGATCCAAGAGACCCAGTACTTC. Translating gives CASSLWLAGIQETQYF.

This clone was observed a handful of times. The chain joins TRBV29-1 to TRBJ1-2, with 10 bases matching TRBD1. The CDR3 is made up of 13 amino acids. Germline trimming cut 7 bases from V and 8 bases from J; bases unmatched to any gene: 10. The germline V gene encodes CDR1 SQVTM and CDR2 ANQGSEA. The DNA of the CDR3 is TGCAGCGCTTGGGGACAGGGGAGTGGCGGCTACACCTTC. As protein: CSAWGQGSGGYTF.

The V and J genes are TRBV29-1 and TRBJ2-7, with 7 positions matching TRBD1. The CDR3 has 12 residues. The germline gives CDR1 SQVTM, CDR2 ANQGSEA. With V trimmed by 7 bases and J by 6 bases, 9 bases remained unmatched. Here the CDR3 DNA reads TGCAGCGCGTCGGGACAGTACAGCGAGCAGTACTTC. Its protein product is CSASGQYSEQYF.

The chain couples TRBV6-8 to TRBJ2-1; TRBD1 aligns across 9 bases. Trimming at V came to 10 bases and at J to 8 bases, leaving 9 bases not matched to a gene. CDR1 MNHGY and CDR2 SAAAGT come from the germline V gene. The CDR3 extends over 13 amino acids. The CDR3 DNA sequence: TGTGCCATCACCCCGGACAGGGGCGATGAGCAGTTCTTC. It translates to CAITPDRGDEQFF.

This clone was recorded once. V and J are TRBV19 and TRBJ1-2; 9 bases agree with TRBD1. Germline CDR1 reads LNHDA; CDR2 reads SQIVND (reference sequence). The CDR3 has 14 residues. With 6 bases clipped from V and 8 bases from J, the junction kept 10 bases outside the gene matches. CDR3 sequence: CASSEIQGARGYTF. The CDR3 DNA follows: TGTGCCAGTAGCGAAATACAGGGGGCGCGAGGCTACACCTTC.

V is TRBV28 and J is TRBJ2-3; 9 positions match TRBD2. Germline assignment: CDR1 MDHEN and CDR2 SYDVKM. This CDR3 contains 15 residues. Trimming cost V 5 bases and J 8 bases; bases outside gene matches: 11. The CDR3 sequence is CASSPPILAGFTQYF. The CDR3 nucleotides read TGTGCCAGCAGTCCCCCGATTCTAGCGGGGTTTACGCAGTATTTT. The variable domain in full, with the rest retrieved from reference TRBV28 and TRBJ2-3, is DVKVTQSSRYLVKRTGEKVFLECVQDMDHENMFWYRQDPGLGLRLIYFSYDVKMKEKGDIPEGYSVSREKKERFSLILESASTNQTSMYLCASSPPILAGFTQYFGPGTRLTVL.

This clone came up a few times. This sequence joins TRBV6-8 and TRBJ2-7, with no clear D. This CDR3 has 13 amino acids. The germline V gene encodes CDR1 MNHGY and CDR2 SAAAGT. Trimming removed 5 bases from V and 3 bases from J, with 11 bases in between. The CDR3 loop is CASSNGPNYEQYF. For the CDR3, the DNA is TGTGCCAGCAGTAACGGACCGAACTACGAGCAGTACTTC.

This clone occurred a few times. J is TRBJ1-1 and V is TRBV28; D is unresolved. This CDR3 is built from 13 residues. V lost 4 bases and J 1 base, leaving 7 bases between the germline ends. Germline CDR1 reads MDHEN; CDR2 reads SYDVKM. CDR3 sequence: CASSYERNTEAFF. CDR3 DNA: TGTGCCAGCAGTTATGAGAGGAACACTGAAGCTTTCTTT.

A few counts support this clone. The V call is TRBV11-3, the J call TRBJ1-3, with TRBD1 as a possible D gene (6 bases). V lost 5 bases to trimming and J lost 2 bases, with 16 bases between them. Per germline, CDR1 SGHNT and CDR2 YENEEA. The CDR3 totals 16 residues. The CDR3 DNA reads TGTGCCAGCAGCAGCAATAGGGGGGGAGCTGGAAACACCATATATTTT. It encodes CASSSNRGGAGNTIYF.

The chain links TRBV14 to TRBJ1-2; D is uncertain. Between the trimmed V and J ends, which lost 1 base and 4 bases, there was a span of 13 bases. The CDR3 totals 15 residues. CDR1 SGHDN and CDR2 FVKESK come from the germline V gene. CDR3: CASSQGPEQVYGYTF. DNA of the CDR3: TGTGCCAGCAGCCAAGGGCCCGAACAAGTCTATGGCTACACCTTC.